This passage covers 29 T cell receptor beta chains from one sample sequenced in a study of blood T cell repertoires in COVID-19. Assay: immunoSEQ multiplex PCR; the TCRdb copy retains only in-frame clones and omits some. The sample shows 330,000 or so clones, about nine tenths of them seen only once. Specimen: peripheral blood. The origin of the receptors is a man in his thirties or forties with COVID-19, enrolled during active disease.

The chain recombines TRBV29-1 with TRBJ1-2; D unresolved. The CDR3 spans 14 residues. The germline CDR1 and CDR2 sequences are SQVTM and ANQGSEA. Trimming pared 1 base from V and 2 bases from J, leaving 11 bases between. CDR3 amino acids: CSVEGRGRNYGYTF. The DNA of the CDR3 is TGCAGCGTTGAAGGACGGGGAAGGAACTATGGCTACACCTTC.

The chain carries TRBV15 and TRBJ2-5; TRBD2 agrees at 7 bases. Germline CDR1 and CDR2: LNHNV and YYDKDF (reference sequence). The CDR3 contains 15 residues. V was pared by 3 bases and J by 2 bases, with 6 bases of the junction left unmatched. For the CDR3, the DNA is TGTGCCACCAGCAGGGAGCGGGGTCCTCAAGAGACCCAGTACTTC. Residues: CATSRERGPQETQYF.

The table lists this clone with a few counts. V usage is TRBV6-4 and J usage is TRBJ2-3; 9 bases fit TRBD2. Germline values: CDR1 MRHNA, CDR2 SNTAGT. This CDR3 has 15 amino acids. The ends lost 6 bases at V and 6 bases at J; junction bases unmatched: 10. In DNA form, the CDR3 reads TGTGCCAGCAGCTCCGAAGCGGGAGGCGGTGATACGCAGTATTTT. Translated, it gives CASSSEAGGGDTQYF.

J is TRBJ2-1 and V is TRBV27; 9 bases map to TRBD2. Germline loops: CDR1 MNHEY, CDR2 SMNVEV (reference sequence). CDR3 length: 15 residues. After removal of 7 bases from V and 10 bases from J, the junction contained 14 bases not matched to a gene. The CDR3 sequence is CASKGRGLAGSEQFF. The CDR3 DNA follows: TGTGCCAGCAAAGGACGCGGGCTAGCGGGGTCAGAGCAGTTCTTC.

DNA of the CDR3: TGCAGCGTGCCCACGGACAGTAGACAAGAGACCCAGTACTTC. Protein product: CSVPTDSRQETQYF. This rearrangement joins TRBV29-1 to TRBJ2-5, with D possibly matching TRBD1 (6 bases). The CDR3 has 14 amino acids. Germline CDR1 is SQVTM and CDR2 is ANQGSEA. Trimming took 6 bases from V and 2 from J, leaving 16 bases between them.

The J gene is TRBJ1-4, the V gene TRBV10-3; D might be TRBD1 (5 bases). Per the germline V gene, CDR1 is ENHRY and CDR2 is SYGVKD. The CDR3 loop spans 13 amino acids. V gave up 6 bases and J gave up 8 bases, with 13 bases separating them. The CDR3 protein is CAISQGIREKLFF. The DNA for the CDR3 is TGTGCCATCAGCCAGGGTATTCGGGAAAAACTGTTTTTT.

This clone appeared once. This chain joins TRBV27 and TRBJ1-6; 8 bases line up with TRBD1. The J segment lost 1 base and the V segment lost 6 bases, leaving 8 bases of the junction unmatched. The CDR3 runs to 17 residues. Per the germline V gene, CDR1 is MNHEY and CDR2 is SMNVEV (reference sequence). CDR3 nucleotides: TGTGCCAGCAGGGCCAGGGGGCCGACTTCCTATAATTCACCCCTCCACTTT. Protein: CASRARGPTSYNSPLHF.

This clone turned up a few times. This sequence joins TRBV4-1 and TRBJ1-4; D may be TRBD1 (6 bases). Germline CDR1 MGHRA, CDR2 YSYEKL. V lost 5 bases and J 6 bases, leaving 13 bases between the germline ends. CDR3 length: 14 amino acids. CDR3 protein: CASSSQGLDEKLFF. The CDR3, as DNA: TGCGCCAGCAGCTCACAGGGTTTAGATGAAAAACTGTTTTTT.

The rearrangement links TRBV27 to TRBJ1-2; D is unclear. The CDR3 is 15 residues long. Trimming removed 7 bases from V and 4 bases from J, with 19 bases in between. The germline V gene encodes CDR1 MNHEY and CDR2 SMNVEV (reference sequence). The CDR3 reads CASTSLSAGSYGYTF. The CDR3 nucleotides read TGTGCCAGCACCTCACTATCAGCGGGTTCCTATGGCTACACCTTC.

J is TRBJ2-5 and V is TRBV27, with D possibly TRBD1 on 6 matching bases. The germline CDR1 and CDR2 sequences are MNHEY and SMNVEV (reference sequence). V gave up 5 bases and J gave up 1 base, with 11 bases separating them. The CDR3 loop spans 14 amino acids. The CDR3 loop reads CASSPWTAQETQYF. The CDR3, as DNA: TGTGCCAGCAGTCCATGGACAGCCCAAGAGACCCAGTACTTC.

This clone has more than one count but fewer than ten. The chain carries TRBV27 and TRBJ1-5, with D perhaps TRBD1 (5 bases). V was cut by 5 bases and J by 7 bases, with 21 bases left in between. The CDR3 has 16 residues. The germline V gene encodes CDR1 MNHEY and CDR2 SMNVEV (reference sequence). CDR3 sequence reads: CASSHTTEVGRQPQHF. CDR3 nucleotides: TGTGCCAGCAGTCATACGACAGAGGTGGGCAGGCAGCCCCAGCATTTT.

This clone appeared a single time. V is TRBV9 and J is TRBJ1-4; TRBD1 is a possible D gene (6 bases). With 5 bases removed from V and 14 bases from J, the gap between germline ends came to 13 bases. Per the germline V gene, CDR1 is SGDLS and CDR2 is YYNGEE. This CDR3 spans 11 amino acids. As DNA, the CDR3 is TGTGCCAGCAGAAACAGGGATGGTCTGTTTTTT. Protein: CASRNRDGLFF.

The rearrangement links TRBV14 to TRBJ2-7; TRBD1 agrees at 7 bases. CDR1 is SGHDN and CDR2 is FVKESK in the germline V gene. J was trimmed by 2 bases and V by 4 bases; bases with no gene match: 8. The length of the CDR3 is 15 residues. CDR3 in amino acids: CASSLTRDSTYEQYF. The CDR3 region has the DNA TGTGCCAGCAGCCTAACCCGGGACAGTACCTACGAGCAGTACTTC.

The chain uses TRBV27 and TRBJ2-5; 11 bases line up with TRBD2. The V gene's germline CDR1 is MNHEY and CDR2 SMNVEV (reference sequence). This CDR3 is built from 17 residues. With V trimmed by 5 bases and J by 2 bases, 10 bases remained unmatched. The CDR3 spells CASSPPPLAGGQETQYF. The DNA of the CDR3 is TGTGCCAGCAGTCCCCCACCGTTAGCGGGGGGGCAAGAGACCCAGTACTTC.

The rearrangement uses TRBV6-5 and TRBJ1-1; maybe TRBD1 (5 bases). The CDR3 contains 15 residues. CDR1 MNHEY and CDR2 SVGAGI come from the germline V gene. Trimming took 2 bases from V and 4 from J, leaving 14 bases between them. Here the CDR3 reads CASSYTGEGATEAFF. CDR3 bases: TGTGCCAGCAGTTACACTGGGGAAGGGGCCACTGAAGCTTTCTTT.

This sequence joins TRBV4-3 and TRBJ2-2; D remains ambiguous. CDR1 and CDR2 (germline): LGHNA, YSLEER. The CDR3 is 17 residues long. Trimming left V 0 bases short and J 2 bases short, with 13 bases between. CDR3: CASSQELRRLNTGELFF. For the CDR3, the DNA is TGCGCCAGCAGCCAAGAGCTTAGGAGACTTAACACCGGGGAGCTGTTTTTT.

The CDR3 reads CASSGAGGGNQPQHF. In DNA, the CDR3 is TGTGCCAGCAGCGGCGCGGGGGGCGGCAATCAGCCCCAGCATTTT. V usage is TRBV28 and J usage is TRBJ1-5; possibly TRBD1 for D (6 bases). From germline, CDR1 is MDHEN and CDR2 SYDVKM. The ends were cut back, 6 bases at V and 2 bases at J, with 14 bases in the middle. This CDR3 has 15 amino acids. Combining the CDR3 with reference TRBV28 and TRBJ1-5 gives the whole variable domain DVKVTQSSRYLVKRTGEKVFLECVQDMDHENMFWYRQDPGLGLRLIYFSYDVKMKEKGDIPEGYSVSREKKERFSLILESASTNQTSMYLCASSGAGGGNQPQHFGDGTRLSIL.

The chain uses TRBV2 and TRBJ2-7; a possible D gene is TRBD1 (6 bases). Trimming took off 6 bases at V and 0 bases at J, with 15 bases between the two ends. Looked up from germline, CDR1 is SNHLY and CDR2 is FYNNEI. This CDR3 spans 15 amino acids. The CDR3 region has the DNA TGTGCCAGCAGCGCTCGACAGGCCTCCTCCTACGAGCAGTACTTC. Translation gives CASSARQASSYEQYF.

This chain connects TRBV10-2 to TRBJ2-3, with a possible D match to TRBD1 (6 bases). The CDR3 runs 14 residues. Trimming shortened V by 3 bases and J by 4 bases, and 11 bases separated the two germline ends. CDR1 and CDR2 (germline): WSHSY, SAAADI. CDR3 amino acids: CASSDMGAADTQYF. Here the CDR3 DNA reads TGCGCCAGCAGTGATATGGGGGCTGCAGATACGCAGTATTTT.

This sequence joins TRBV6-2 or TRBV6-3 and TRBJ2-5; D is undetermined. Trimming pared 0 bases from V and 4 bases from J, leaving 15 bases between. This CDR3 is built from 16 residues. Germline assignment: CDR1 MNHEY and CDR2 SVGEGT. The CDR3 here is CASSYSSIRGRETQYF. In DNA form, the CDR3 reads TGTGCCAGCAGTTACTCGTCCATTAGAGGAAGAGAGACCCAGTACTTC.

The chain employs TRBV24-1 and TRBJ1-5; 7 bases agree with TRBD1. This CDR3 is built from 15 residues. The junction had 10 bases not matched to a gene; V was cut back by 5 bases and J by 7 bases. Germline assignment: CDR1 KGHDR and CDR2 SFDVKD. The CDR3 spells CATSGNRGIGQPQHF. CDR3 in DNA: TGTGCCACCAGTGGGAACAGGGGAATAGGACAGCCCCAGCATTTT.

This rearrangement joins TRBV7-2 to TRBJ1-3, with a weak D call TRBD1 (6 bases). There are 17 residues in the CDR3. V dropped 5 bases and J dropped 0 bases, with 17 bases sitting between them. Germline V gene data show CDR1 as SGHTA and CDR2 as FQGNSA. The CDR3 sequence is CASSPRRGGASGNTIYF. The CDR3 nucleotides are TGTGCCAGCAGCCCGCGACGGGGGGGGGCCTCTGGAAACACCATATATTTT.

About this clone: This CDR3 is also generated by other DNA sequences in the sample. The V gene is TRBV19, the J gene TRBJ2-7; 8 nucleotides match TRBD1. Germline V gene lookup returns CDR1 LNHDA and CDR2 SQIVND (reference sequence). The CDR3 spans 15 residues. The V segment lost 2 bases and the J segment 4 bases; nucleotides outside the gene matches: 7. CDR3 in amino acids: CASSISGTGSYEQYF. The CDR3, as DNA: TGTGCCAGTAGTATATCTGGGACAGGATCGTACGAGCAGTACTTC.

This clone was seen a single time. This chain uses TRBV5-1 with TRBJ2-3; possibly TRBD2 for D (5 bases). In germline, CDR1 is SGHRS, CDR2 YFSETQ. The length of the CDR3 is 14 residues. Trimming cost V 5 bases and J 4 bases, with 14 bases left between them. This chain's CDR3 is CASRPSTGADTQYF. In nucleotides, the CDR3 is TGCGCCAGCAGACCAAGCACCGGGGCAGATACGCAGTATTTT.

The chain's CDR3 is CASSQDRNGGGAYNEQFF. In nucleotides, the CDR3 is TGTGCCAGCAGCCAAGATAGGAACGGGGGAGGGGCCTACAATGAGCAGTTCTTC. V is TRBV4-2 and J is TRBJ2-1; 7 bases map to TRBD2. This CDR3 contains 18 residues. The germline V gene has CDR1 LGHNA and CDR2 YNFKEQ. V gave up 0 bases and J gave up 2 bases; unmatched junction bases: 10.

Concerning this clone: This specimen includes other DNA sequences encoding the same CDR3. V usage is TRBV4-3 and J usage is TRBJ2-3; D possibly corresponds to TRBD1 (5 bases). From germline, CDR1 is LGHNA and CDR2 YSLEER. This CDR3 region has 14 residues. The V gene lost 1 base and the J gene lost 1 base, with 6 bases spanning the gap. CDR3 amino acids: CASSQGGGTDTQYF. The CDR3 DNA reads TGCGCCAGCAGCCAAGGGGGCGGCACAGATACGCAGTATTTT.

The V and J genes are TRBV27 and TRBJ2-7; the D gene is possibly TRBD2 (6 bases). This CDR3 is 16 amino acids long. CDR1 is MNHEY, CDR2 SMNVEV, per germline (reference sequence). V dropped 6 bases and J dropped 1 base, with 19 bases sitting between them. This CDR3 reads CASRLTSTWASYEQYF. In nucleotides, the CDR3 is TGTGCCAGCAGGCTGACTAGTACCTGGGCATCCTACGAGCAGTACTTC.

The genes are TRBV4-1 and TRBJ2-7; D not resolved. The germline V gene has CDR1 MGHRA and CDR2 YSYEKL. Trimming stripped 0 bases from V and 0 bases from J, with 12 bases between. CDR3 length equals 16 residues. CDR3 region: CASSQDYYFGSYEQYF. CDR3 DNA sequence: TGCGCCAGCAGCCAAGATTATTACTTCGGCTCCTACGAGCAGTACTTC.

V and J are TRBV19 and TRBJ2-1, with 8 bases aligning to TRBD2. The trim removed 5 bases at V and 6 bases at J, leaving 6 bases unmatched. Germline V gene sequence: CDR1 LNHDA, CDR2 SQIVND (reference sequence). The CDR3 is made up of 14 amino acids. CDR3 DNA: TGTGCCAGTAGTTACGGGGGGGGAGTCAATGAGCAGTTCTTC. This gives the protein CASSYGGGVNEQFF.